The rows below give T cell receptor beta chains drawn from one sample of a study of blood T cell repertoires in COVID-19. Using immunoSEQ multiplex PCR, the repertoire was profiled, and TCRdb retains in-frame clones only, with some absent. This table holds approximately 230,000 clones, around 80% found once. The sequencing sample was made of peripheral blood. These receptors were collected from a woman aged 40 to 49 with active or convalescent COVID-19. The CDR3 runs from the conserved cysteine through the conserved F or W. D genes are given only for firm matches. Size is omitted from some rows. Given values are once, few, many or a class for expanded clones.

>TRBV6-5|TRBJ1-2|TRBD1|.
TGTGCCATCGCCATTGACAGGGCTACCTATGGCTACACCTTC
CAIAIDRATYGYTF
>TRBV6-4|TRBJ1-3|.|.
TGTGCCAGCAGTGACTCGACAGGTTCCCCTGGAAACACCATATATTTT
CASSDSTGSPGNTIYF
>TRBV5-1|TRBJ2-5|.|few
TGCGCCAGCCTGGGGAAGGGGGGGGCGTACCAAGAGACCCAGTACTTC
CASLGKGGAYQETQYF
>TRBV5-1|TRBJ1-1|TRBD1|.
TGCGCCAGCGGGTTATTGACAGGGGAGGTGAGTGAAGCTTTCTTT
CASGLLTGEVSEAFF
>TRBV5-1|TRBJ1-4|.|.
TGCGCCAGCAGCATGTCCGGGACAAATGAAAAACTGTTTTTT
CASSMSGTNEKLFF
>TRBV12-5|TRBJ1-1|.|.
TGTGCTAGTGGTTTGGCCCAGGACAGCCACCTGCTCTTT
CASGLAQDSHLLF
>TRBV6-5|TRBJ1-5|TRBD1|.
TGTGCCAGCAGCCTCGACAGGGGCAATCAGCCCCAGCATTTT
CASSLDRGNQPQHF
>TRBV24-1|TRBJ1-2|TRBD1|few
TGTGCCACCAGTGACAGGGGGACAGGCTCCTATGGCTACACCTTC
CATSDRGTGSYGYTF
>TRBV4-1|TRBJ1-6|.|.
TGCGCCAGCAGCCAAGATCGGGGGGCGAGGGGGTCACCCCTCCACTTT
CASSQDRGARGSPLHF
>TRBV28|TRBJ1-5|.|few
TGTGCCAGCAGTTTGTGGCAGGGGTATAGCAATCAGCCCCAGCATTTT
CASSLWQGYSNQPQHF
>TRBV7-9|TRBJ2-5|TRBD1|.
TGTGCCAGCAGCTCCGGACAGGCCCAACACTCGTACCAAGAGACCCAGTACTTC
CASSSGQAQHSYQETQYF
>TRBV3-1/TRBV3-2|TRBJ1-1|.|once
TGTGCCAGCAGCCCGCTATGGGGAGGCACTGAAGCTTTCTTT
CASSPLWGGTEAFF
>TRBV11-2|TRBJ1-6|.|.
TGTGCCAGCAGCCGTAAAGACAGAAGGTCACCCCTCCACTTT
CASSRKDRRSPLHF
>TRBV27|TRBJ1-6|.|.
TGTGCCAGCAGGCCTGTACGACAGATAAATTCACCCCTCCACTTT
CASRPVRQINSPLHF
>TRBV6-5|TRBJ1-3|.|.
TGTGCCAGCAGCACCGCGGACAGCCCTGGAAACACCATATATTTT
CASSTADSPGNTIYF
>TRBV9|TRBJ1-5|TRBD1|.
TGTGCCAGCAGCGTGACAGGGGAGAGCAATCAGCCCCAGCATTTT
CASSVTGESNQPQHF
>TRBV11-2|TRBJ2-1|.|.
TGTGCCAGCAGCTTTCCGTTCGATGAGCAGTTCTTC
CASSFPFDEQFF
>TRBV14|TRBJ2-5|.|.
TGTGCCAGCAGCCAATCTGCGGAGACCCAGTACTTC
CASSQSAETQYF
>TRBV4-2|TRBJ2-1|.|.
TGTGCCAGCAGCCAAGACACCCTCAGTGAGCAGTTCTTC
CASSQDTLSEQFF
>TRBV10-3|TRBJ1-5|.|.
TGTGCCATCAGCCCGACAACTCTGAGCAATCAGCCCCAGCATTTT
CAISPTTLSNQPQHF
>TRBV6-5|TRBJ2-5|TRBD1|.
TGTGCCAGCACTGGACAGGGGACGCAAGAGACCCAGTACTTC
CASTGQGTQETQYF
>TRBV7-2|TRBJ1-4|TRBD1|.
TGTGCCAGCAGCTTTCTGCGAGGACAGGGTACTAATGAAAAACTGTTTTTT
CASSFLRGQGTNEKLFF
>TRBV3-1/TRBV3-2|TRBJ2-2|.|.
TGTGCCAGCAGCCCCTTCACCGGGGAGCTGTTTTTT
CASSPFTGELFF
>TRBV27|TRBJ1-2|.|.
TGTGCCACCATGAGGCAGGGTGGCGGCTACACCTTC
CATMRQGGGYTF
>TRBV12-3/TRBV12-4|TRBJ1-1|.|few
TGTGCCACCGGGGCGGAGGGTGAAGCTTTCTTT
CATGAEGEAFF
>TRBV19|TRBJ2-1|TRBD1|.
TGTGCCAGTAGTAAACCGGGACAGGGGACCGGTGAGCAGTTCTTC
CASSKPGQGTGEQFF
>TRBV5-1|TRBJ2-2|TRBD2|.
TGCGCCAGCCAGAGCGGGGGGCGTCACACCGGGGAGCTGTTTTTT
CASQSGGRHTGELFF
>TRBV19|TRBJ1-2|.|many
TGTGCCAGTAATTCCCCGGTATCGGGGAACTATGGCTACACCTTC
CASNSPVSGNYGYTF